The rows below give T cell receptor beta chains drawn from one sample of a study of blood T cell repertoires in COVID-19. Some clones are missing from TCRdb's copy, which holds only in-frame ones; the method was immunoSEQ multiplex PCR. The sample consists of nearly 250,000 clones, 65% to 90% of them appearing once. Input material: PBMCs or T cells enriched from blood (not recorded which). These receptors came from a woman aged 50 to 60 with acute COVID-19. Both conserved end residues are trimmed from each CDR3.

v_call	j_call	cdr3_aa
TRBV18	TRBJ1-6	ASSQRQGQYNSPLH
TRBV28	TRBJ2-5	ASSLATGQETQY
TRBV24-1	TRBJ1-3	ATCSGGTVNTSSGNTIY
TRBV30	TRBJ2-7	AWSAGDRGTYEQY
TRBV7-9	TRBJ2-5	ATRRSWAQY
TRBV12-3/TRBV12-4	TRBJ2-7	ASSSTGRGEQY
TRBV3-1/TRBV3-2	TRBJ2-5	ASSQRAGAIY
TRBV12-5	TRBJ1-5	ASARDRAPQH
TRBV9	TRBJ2-5	ASSLRGDLQETQY
TRBV19	TRBJ1-4	ASEDRGITNEKLF
TRBV7-9	TRBJ1-2	ASSDLYWDSSNYGYT
TRBV7-2	TRBJ1-6	ASSPGGGPLH
TRBV7-6	TRBJ2-3	ASSPSTSADTQY
TRBV7-2	TRBJ2-7	ASSLGTSTGSYEQY
TRBV19	TRBJ1-2	ASSIRQGGDGYT
TRBV10-1	TRBJ2-1	ASSESSKAGSYNEQF
TRBV6-6	TRBJ2-5	ASSPGRRTSGRLGQETQY
TRBV3-1/TRBV3-2	TRBJ1-1	ASSQRDSDALNTEAF
TRBV5-6	TRBJ1-5	ASSLRVSGYSNQPQH
TRBV11-3	TRBJ1-1	ASSLRGNHQAF
TRBV5-1	TRBJ2-1	ASSQDRGLRNEQF
TRBV29-1	TRBJ2-3	SVEAGRNTDTQY
TRBV2	TRBJ2-2	ASSPSARAAGELF
TRBV2	TRBJ1-5	ASRLRDTYNQPQH